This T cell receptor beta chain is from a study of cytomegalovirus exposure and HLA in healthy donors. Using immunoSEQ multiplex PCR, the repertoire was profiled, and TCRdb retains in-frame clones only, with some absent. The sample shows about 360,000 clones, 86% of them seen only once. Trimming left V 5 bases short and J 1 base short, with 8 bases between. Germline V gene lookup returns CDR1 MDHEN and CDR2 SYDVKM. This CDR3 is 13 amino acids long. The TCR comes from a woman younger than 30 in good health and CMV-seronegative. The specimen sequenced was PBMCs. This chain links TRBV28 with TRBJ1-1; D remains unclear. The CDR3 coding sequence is TGTGCCAGCAGTCCCAACTGGAACACTGAAGCTTTCTTT. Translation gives CASSPNWNTEAFF.